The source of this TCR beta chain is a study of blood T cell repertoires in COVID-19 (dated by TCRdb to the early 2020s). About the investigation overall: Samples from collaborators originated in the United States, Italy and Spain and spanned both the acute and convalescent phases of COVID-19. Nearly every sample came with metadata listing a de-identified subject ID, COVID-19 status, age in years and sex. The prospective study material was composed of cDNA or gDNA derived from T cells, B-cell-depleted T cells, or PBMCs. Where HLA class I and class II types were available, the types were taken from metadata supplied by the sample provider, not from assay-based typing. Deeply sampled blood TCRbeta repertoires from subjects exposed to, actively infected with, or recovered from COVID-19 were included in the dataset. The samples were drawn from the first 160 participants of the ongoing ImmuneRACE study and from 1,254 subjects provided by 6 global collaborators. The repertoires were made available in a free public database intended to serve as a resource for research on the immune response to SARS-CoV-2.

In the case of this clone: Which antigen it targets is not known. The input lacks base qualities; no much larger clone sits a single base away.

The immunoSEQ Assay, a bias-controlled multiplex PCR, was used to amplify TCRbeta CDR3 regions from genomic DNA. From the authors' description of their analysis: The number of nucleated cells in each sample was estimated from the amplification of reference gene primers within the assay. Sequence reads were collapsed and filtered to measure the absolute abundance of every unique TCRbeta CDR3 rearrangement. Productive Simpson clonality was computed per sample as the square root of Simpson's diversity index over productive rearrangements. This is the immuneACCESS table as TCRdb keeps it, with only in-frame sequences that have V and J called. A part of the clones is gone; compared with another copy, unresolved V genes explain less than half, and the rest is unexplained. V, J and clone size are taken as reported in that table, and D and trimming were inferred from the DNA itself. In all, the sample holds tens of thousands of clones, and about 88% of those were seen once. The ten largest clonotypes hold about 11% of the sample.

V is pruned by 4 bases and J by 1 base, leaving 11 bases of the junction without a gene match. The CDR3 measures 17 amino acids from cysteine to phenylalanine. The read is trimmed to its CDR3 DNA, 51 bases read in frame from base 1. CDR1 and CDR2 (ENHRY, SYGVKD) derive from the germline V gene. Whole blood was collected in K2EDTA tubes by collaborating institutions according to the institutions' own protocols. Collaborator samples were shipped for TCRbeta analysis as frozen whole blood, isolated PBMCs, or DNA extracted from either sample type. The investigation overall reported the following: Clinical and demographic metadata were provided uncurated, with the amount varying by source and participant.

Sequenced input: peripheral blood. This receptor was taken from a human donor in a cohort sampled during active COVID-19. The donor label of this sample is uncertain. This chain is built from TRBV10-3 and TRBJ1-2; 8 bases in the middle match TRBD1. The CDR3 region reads CAISGGAGTGINYGYTF. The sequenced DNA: TGTGCCATCAGTGGGGGAGCCGGGACAGGAATTAACTATGGCTACACCTTC.